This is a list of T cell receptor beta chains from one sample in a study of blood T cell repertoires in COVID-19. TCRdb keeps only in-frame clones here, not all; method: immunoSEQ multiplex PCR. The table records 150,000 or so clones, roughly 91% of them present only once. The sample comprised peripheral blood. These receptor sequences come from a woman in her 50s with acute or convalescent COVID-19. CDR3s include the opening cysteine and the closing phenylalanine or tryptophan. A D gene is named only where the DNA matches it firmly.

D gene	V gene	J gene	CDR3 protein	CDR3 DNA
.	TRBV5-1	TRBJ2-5	CASSLPGQETQYF	TGCGCCAGCAGCCTCCCGGGCCAAGAGACCCAGTACTTC
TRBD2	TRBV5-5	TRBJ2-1	CASSLAGGLHNEQFF	TGTGCCAGCAGCTTAGCGGGGGGGCTCCACAATGAGCAGTTCTTC
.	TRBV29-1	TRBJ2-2	CSVARDTGELFF	TGCAGCGTTGCCCGGGACACCGGGGAGCTGTTTTTT
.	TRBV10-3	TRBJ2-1	CAINSGGGGIYEQFF	TGTGCCATCAATTCTGGAGGCGGCGGCATCTATGAGCAGTTCTTC
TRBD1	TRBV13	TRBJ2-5	CASSLLGQGGLETQYF	TGTGCCAGCAGCTTACTCGGACAGGGGGGTTTGGAGACCCAGTACTTC
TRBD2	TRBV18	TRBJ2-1	CASSPLRGLAGGPIPSYNEQFF	TGTGCCAGCTCACCTCTAAGAGGACTAGCGGGAGGGCCTATACCGTCCTACAATGAGCAGTTCTTC
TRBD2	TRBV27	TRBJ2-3	CASSLSGGAETDTQYF	TGTGCCAGCAGTTTGAGCGGGGGGGCCGAGACAGATACGCAGTATTTT
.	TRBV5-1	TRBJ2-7	CASRPYEVTYEQYF	TGCGCCAGCAGACCCTACGAAGTTACCTACGAGCAGTACTTC
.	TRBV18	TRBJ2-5	CASSPGGGIQETQYF	TGTGCCAGCTCACCAGGCGGGGGCATCCAAGAGACCCAGTACTTC
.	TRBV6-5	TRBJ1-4	CASSSDGLRELFF	TGTGCCAGCAGTTCAGACGGCCTGCGGGAACTGTTTTTT
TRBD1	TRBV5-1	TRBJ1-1	CASSRTGLNTEAFF	TGCGCCAGCAGCAGGACAGGGTTGAACACTGAAGCTTTCTTT
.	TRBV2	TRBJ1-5	CASSDQGGQPQHF	TGTGCCAGCAGTGATCAGGGTGGACAGCCCCAGCATTTT
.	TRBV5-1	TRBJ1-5	CASSLGSGGNQPQHF	TGCGCCAGCAGCTTGGGTTCCGGGGGGAATCAGCCCCAGCATTTT
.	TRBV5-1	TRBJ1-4	CASRGAGQNEKLFF	TGCGCCAGCCGTGGGGCAGGGCAGAATGAAAAACTGTTTTTT
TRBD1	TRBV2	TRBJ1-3	CASRKQGAGNTIYF	TGTGCCAGCAGAAAACAGGGGGCAGGAAACACCATATATTTT
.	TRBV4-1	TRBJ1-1	CASSKGSGKGTEAFF	TGCGCCAGCAGCAAAGGGTCAGGGAAGGGGACTGAAGCTTTCTTT
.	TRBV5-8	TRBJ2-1	CARGEEGRNEQFF	TGTGCCAGAGGGGAAGAAGGAAGGAATGAGCAGTTCTTC
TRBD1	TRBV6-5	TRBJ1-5	CASRNRGYRDQPQHF	TGTGCCAGCAGGAACAGGGGATATAGGGATCAGCCCCAGCATTTT
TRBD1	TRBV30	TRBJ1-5	CAWATGTGNQPQHF	TGTGCCTGGGCGACAGGGACTGGCAATCAGCCCCAGCATTTT
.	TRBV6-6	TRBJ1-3	CASSYPGGNTIYF	TGTGCCAGCAGTTACCCGGGAGGAAACACCATATATTTT
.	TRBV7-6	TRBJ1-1	CASSLVAGGYTEAFF	TGTGCCAGCAGCTTAGTGGCGGGGGGCTACACTGAAGCTTTCTTT